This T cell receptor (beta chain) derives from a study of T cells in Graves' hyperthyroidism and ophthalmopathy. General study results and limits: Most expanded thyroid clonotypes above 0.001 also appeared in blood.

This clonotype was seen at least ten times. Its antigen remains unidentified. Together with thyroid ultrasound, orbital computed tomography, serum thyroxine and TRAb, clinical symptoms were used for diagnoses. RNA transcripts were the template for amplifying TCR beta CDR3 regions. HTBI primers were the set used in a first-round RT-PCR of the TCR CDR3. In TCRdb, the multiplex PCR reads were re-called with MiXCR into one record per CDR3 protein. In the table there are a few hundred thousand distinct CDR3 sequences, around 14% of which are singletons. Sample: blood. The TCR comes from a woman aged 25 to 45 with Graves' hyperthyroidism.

CDR3 sequence (DNA): TGTGCCAGCAGCCAAAAACTGGGGGATGGCTACACCTTC. This translates into CASSQKLGDGYTF. The chain carries TRBV3-1 and TRBJ1-2, with a tentative D call TRBD1 (5 bases). The V end lost 2 bases, the J end lost 6 bases, and 10 bases lay between the germline ends. In germline, CDR1 is LGHDT, CDR2 YNNKEL (reference sequence). The CDR3 contains 13 residues.